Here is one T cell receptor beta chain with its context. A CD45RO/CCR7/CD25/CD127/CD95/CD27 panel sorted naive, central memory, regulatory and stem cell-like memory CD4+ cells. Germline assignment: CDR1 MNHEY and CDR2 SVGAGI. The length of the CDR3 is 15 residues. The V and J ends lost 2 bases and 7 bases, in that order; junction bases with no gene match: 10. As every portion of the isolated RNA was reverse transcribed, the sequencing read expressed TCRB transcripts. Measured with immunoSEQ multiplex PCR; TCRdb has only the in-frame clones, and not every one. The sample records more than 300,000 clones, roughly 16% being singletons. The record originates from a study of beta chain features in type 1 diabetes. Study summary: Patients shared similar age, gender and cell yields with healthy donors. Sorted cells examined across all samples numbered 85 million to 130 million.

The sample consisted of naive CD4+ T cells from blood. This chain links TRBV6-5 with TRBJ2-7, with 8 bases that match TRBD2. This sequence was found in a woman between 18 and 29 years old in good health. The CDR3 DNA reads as TGTGCCAGCAGTTACGTGTCGGGAGGGACGGTGGAGCAGTACTTC. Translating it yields CASSYVSGGTVEQYF.